One sample yielded the 29 T cell receptor beta chains listed below, sequenced in a study of Graves' ophthalmopathy and Graves' hyperthyroidism. The sequenced template was RNA, covering the TCR beta CDR3 region. RT-PCR in the first round used HTBI primers; a second-round multiplex PCR followed. TCRdb recomputed calls from the multiplex PCR reads with MiXCR, one row per CDR3 protein. The repertoire holds about 230,000 distinct CDR3 sequences, 45% seen once, with 40% to 55% in the top ten. The specimen sequenced was peripheral blood. Receptors were obtained from an adult man with Graves' ophthalmopathy.

This clonotype is termed medium-sized (0.01 to 0.1%). The gene calls are TRBV19 and TRBJ1-1; D unclear. V shed 3 bases and J shed 5 bases, with 7 bases lying between them. The germline V gene has CDR1 LNHDA and CDR2 SQIVND (reference sequence). This CDR3 has 12 residues. CDR3 sequence: CASSMGRTEAFF. CDR3 nucleotide sequence: TGTGCCAGTAGTATGGGTCGGACTGAAGCTTTCTTT.

The rearrangement uses TRBV9 and TRBJ1-6; D gene uncertain. V was trimmed by 4 bases and J by 10 bases, leaving 12 bases between them. Germline CDR1 reads SGDLS; CDR2 reads YYNGEE. There are 13 residues in the CDR3. For the CDR3, the DNA is TGTGCCAGCAGCCTCGACCTGAGGTCACCCCTCCACTTT. Its translation is CASSLDLRSPLHF.

This clonotype came up a few times. V gene TRBV24-1 combines with J gene TRBJ2-2; 9 bases line up with TRBD1. The germline V gene encodes CDR1 KGHDR and CDR2 SFDVKD. This CDR3 is 13 amino acids long. V lost 9 bases to trimming and J lost 4 bases; unmatched junction nucleotides: 2. CDR3 nucleotides: TGTGCCACCGGGACAGGGAGCACCGGGGAGCTGTTTTTT. Protein product: CATGTGSTGELFF.

The chain recombines TRBV12-3 or TRBV12-4 with TRBJ1-1, with TRBD1 as a possible D gene (5 bases). CDR3 length equals 14 residues. The V end lost 2 bases, the J end lost 3 bases, and 10 bases lay between the germline ends. DNA of the CDR3: TGTGCCAGCAGTTTACAGGGACCGTACACTGAAGCTTTCTTT. Translating it yields CASSLQGPYTEAFF.

The chain links TRBV7-8 to TRBJ1-4; the match to TRBD1 covers 8 bases. The CDR3 has 18 residues. V lost 4 bases and J lost 0; bases outside the gene matches: 10. Germline V lookup: CDR1 SGHVS, CDR2 FQNEAQ. The CDR3 loop is CASSSDRGQGATNEKLFF. The CDR3 DNA sequence: TGTGCCAGCAGCTCCGACAGGGGCCAGGGTGCAACTAATGAAAAACTGTTTTTT.

The chain combines TRBV2 with TRBJ2-5; D is possibly TRBD2 (5 bases). The CDR3 totals 13 residues. The V end lost 10 bases, the J end lost 2 bases, and 14 bases lay between the germline ends. Germline V lookup: CDR1 SNHLY, CDR2 FYNNEI. The CDR3 spells CATCRGVQETQYF. In DNA form, the CDR3 reads TGTGCCACCTGCCGGGGAGTACAAGAGACCCAGTACTTC.

This chain uses TRBV5-1 with TRBJ2-7; no clear D. Germline CDR1 reads SGHRS; CDR2 reads YFSETQ. The CDR3 has 13 amino acids. The ends were cut back, 1 base at V and 3 bases at J, with 8 bases in the middle. CDR3 sequence reads: CASSLFYSYEQYF. The CDR3 DNA follows: TGCGCCAGCAGCTTGTTTTACAGCTACGAGCAGTACTTC.

The rearrangement joins TRBV7-2 to TRBJ1-1; 9 nucleotides align to TRBD1. The V and J ends lost 5 bases and 0 bases, in that order; junction bases with no gene match: 13. Germline CDR1 is SGHTA and CDR2 is FQGNSA. The CDR3 loop spans 18 amino acids. The CDR3 is CASSAAGTGRPMNTEAFF. In DNA, the CDR3 is TGTGCCAGCAGCGCTGCCGGGACAGGGAGACCCATGAACACTGAAGCTTTCTTT.

A note on this clonotype: This may arise from a read error, as a much more abundant clone is one base away. V is TRBV10-2 and J is TRBJ1-2, with a possible D match to TRBD1 (5 bases). The length of the CDR3 is 13 residues. Looked up from germline, CDR1 is WSHSY and CDR2 is SAAADI. With 3 bases removed from V and 6 bases from J, the gap between germline ends came to 11 bases. The CDR3 loop is CASSDREANGYTF. The CDR3 nucleotides are TGCGCCAGCAGTGACAGGGAGGCAAATGGCTACACCTTC.

This clonotype was counted at least ten times. CDR3 nucleotide sequence: TGCAGCGCTCGGACAGGGGAAGGTCAGCCCCAGCATTTT. As protein: CSARTGEGQPQHF. The chain has TRBV29-1 and TRBJ1-5; 9 nucleotides match TRBD1. Germline V CDR1 and CDR2: SQVTM, ANQGSEA. With V trimmed by 7 bases and J by 6 bases, 7 bases remained unmatched. The CDR3 runs 13 residues.

This clonotype was observed a single time. The V and J genes are TRBV7-2 and TRBJ2-5; 12 bases fit TRBD2. Germline assignment: CDR1 SGHTA and CDR2 FQGNSA. The CDR3 runs 18 residues. Trimming at V came to 3 bases and at J to 4 bases, leaving 12 bases not matched to a gene. The CDR3 is CASSLNTPLAGGLETQYF. CDR3 nucleotides: TGTGCCAGCAGCTTGAACACCCCCCTAGCGGGGGGGCTAGAGACCCAGTACTTC.

The chain couples TRBV7-3 to TRBJ1-1, with D possibly TRBD1 on 5 matching bases. V was trimmed by 7 bases and J by 0 bases, leaving 12 bases between them. CDR1 is SGHTA and CDR2 is FQGTGA in the germline V gene. The CDR3 is made up of 14 amino acids. The CDR3 region is CASTRQSMNTEAFF. CDR3 bases: TGTGCCAGCACCCGACAGAGTATGAACACTGAAGCTTTCTTT.

The genes are TRBV10-2 and TRBJ2-2; D call uncertain. The germline gives CDR1 WSHSY, CDR2 SAAADI. The CDR3 extends over 15 amino acids. V was pared by 7 bases and J by 1 base, with 13 bases between. The CDR3 sequence is CASTQDAGNTGELFF. The CDR3 nucleotides are TGCGCCAGCACCCAAGATGCAGGGAACACCGGGGAGCTGTTTTTT.

This clonotype was seen more than once but under ten times. The V gene is TRBV12-3 or TRBV12-4, the J gene TRBJ1-1; D gene ambiguous. With 1 base removed from V and 3 bases from J, the gap between germline ends came to 9 bases. The CDR3 covers 14 residues. In nucleotides, the CDR3 is TGTGCCAGCAGTTTAGTAGCCGGGGACACTGAAGCTTTCTTT. It specifies CASSLVAGDTEAFF.

J is TRBJ2-7 and V is TRBV27; D not resolved. The V and J ends lost 3 bases and 6 bases respectively, with 9 bases between them. Germline CDR1 is MNHEY and CDR2 is SMNVEV (reference sequence). This CDR3 contains 12 residues. The CDR3 spells CASSFVRGEQYF. Written as DNA, the CDR3 is TGTGCCAGCAGTTTTGTTCGCGGCGAGCAGTACTTC.

The chain has TRBV12-3 or TRBV12-4 and TRBJ1-3; TRBD1 is a possible D gene (5 bases). The CDR3 has 16 amino acids. V dropped 4 bases and J dropped 1 base, with 14 bases sitting between them. CDR3 nucleotides: TGTGCCAGCAGTTACGATGGGGGGTATTCTGGAAACACCATATATTTT. Protein: CASSYDGGYSGNTIYF.

The gene calls are TRBV7-2 and TRBJ1-6; possibly TRBD1 for D (5 bases). V lost 4 bases and J lost 8, with 18 bases in between. CDR1 is SGHTA, CDR2 FQGNSA, per germline. The CDR3 has 16 residues. CDR3 nucleotides: TGTGCCAGCAGCTCCCCAGGGAGAGGTCGGGATTCACCCCTCCACTTT. Its protein is CASSSPGRGRDSPLHF.

This clonotype was detected only a few times. The chain couples TRBV2 to TRBJ1-4; TRBD1 matches at 7 bases. The CDR3 covers 18 residues. Germline V gives CDR1 SNHLY, CDR2 FYNNEI. V shed 5 bases and J 0 bases; nucleotides not matched to a gene: 12. CDR3 in DNA: TGTGCCAGCAGTATCGGACAGGTCCTAATAGCAACTAATGAAAAACTGTTTTTT. Translating it yields CASSIGQVLIATNEKLFF.

The CDR3 nucleotides read TGTGCCAGCACCCGGGACACTGGGACCCAGTACTTC. It yields the protein CASTRDTGTQYF. The chain links TRBV7-9 to TRBJ2-5; D perhaps matches TRBD1 (6 bases). This CDR3 contains 12 residues. V was clipped by 7 bases and J by 7 bases, with 13 bases between them. The germline V gene encodes CDR1 SEHNR and CDR2 FQNEAQ (reference sequence).

As for this clonotype: The junction shows a germline mismatch at one end, possibly a read error. CDR3: CATSDSRTGTNAEAFF. CDR3 nucleotides: TGTGCCACCAGTGATTCCCGGACAGGGACGAACGCTGAAGCTTTCTTT. The gene calls are TRBV24-1 and TRBJ1-1, with TRBD1 matching over 8 bases. Germline CDR1 and CDR2: KGHDR and SFDVKD. The CDR3 is 16 amino acids.

The sample holds a few counts of this clonotype. The chain has TRBV25-1 and TRBJ2-7; TRBD1 matches at 7 bases. Germline values: CDR1 MGHDK, CDR2 SYGVNS. The CDR3 is 14 amino acids. With V trimmed by 6 bases and J by 1 base, 6 bases remained unmatched. The CDR3 sequence: CASRSDRQSYEQYF. The CDR3 region has the DNA TGTGCCAGCAGGTCGGACAGGCAATCCTACGAGCAGTACTTC.

This clonotype came up a few times. The rearrangement uses TRBV7-9 and TRBJ1-3; no reliable D call. Germline-derived CDR1 and CDR2 are SEHNR and FQNEAQ (reference sequence). Trimming cost V 7 bases and J 0 bases, with 13 bases left between them. The CDR3 has 15 residues. The CDR3 sequence is CASIISGNSGNTIYF. The CDR3 coding sequence is TGTGCCAGCATCATCTCGGGGAACTCTGGAAACACCATATATTTT.

This clonotype was observed a handful of times. The V and J genes are TRBV5-4 and TRBJ2-7; the D call may be TRBD1 or TRBD2 (5 bases each). The germline V and J ends were trimmed by 4 bases and 5 bases, with 19 bases remaining between them. Germline V gives CDR1 SGHNT, CDR2 YYREEE (reference sequence). CDR3 size: 15 residues. CDR3 nucleotides: TGTGCCAGCAGCCAATTCCAAGCAGGGACCAACGAGCAGTACTTC. It translates to CASSQFQAGTNEQYF.

A note on this clonotype: Sequence at one end of the junction differs from germline and may be a read error. The chain carries TRBV7-9 and TRBJ2-7; D possibly corresponds to TRBD2 (5 bases). Germline CDR1 is SEHNR and CDR2 is FQNEAQ (reference sequence). The CDR3 covers 14 residues. The CDR3 loop reads CASRSPGISYEQYF. CDR3 sequence (DNA): TGCGCCAGCAGATCCCCGGGGATATCCTACGAGCAGTACTTC.

The chain employs TRBV9 and TRBJ2-2; possible D gene TRBD1, 6 bases. Germline values: CDR1 SGDLS, CDR2 YYNGEE. V lost 0 bases and J lost 3, with 15 bases in between. The CDR3 consists of 17 residues. CDR3: CASSVAVGALDTGELFF. The CDR3 coding sequence is TGTGCCAGCAGCGTAGCTGTGGGGGCTCTGGACACCGGGGAGCTGTTTTTT.

This chain joins TRBV19 and TRBJ1-4, with D possibly being TRBD1 (6 bases). Trimming shortened V by 5 bases and J by 3 bases, and 16 bases separated the two germline ends. This CDR3 has 16 residues. Germline V gene data show CDR1 as LNHDA and CDR2 as SQIVND (reference sequence). The CDR3 region is CASSQPTGTANEKLFF. Written as DNA, the CDR3 is TGTGCCAGTAGTCAACCCACAGGGACGGCTAATGAAAAACTGTTTTTT.

This clonotype was detected only a few times. The chain is built from TRBV12-3 or TRBV12-4 and TRBJ2-5; TRBD1 matches 8 bases. Unmatched junction bases numbered 8, after V lost 3 bases and J lost 5 bases. There are 15 residues in the CDR3. As DNA, the CDR3 is TGTGCCAGCAGTTTCTCCGGACAGGGAAGGGAGACCCAGTACTTC. This codes for CASSFSGQGRETQYF.

This clonotype was detected only a few times. This chain links TRBV2 with TRBJ2-7; no definite D call. CDR3 length: 16 residues. Trimming cost V 0 bases and J 5 bases, with 17 bases left between them. Germline V CDR1 and CDR2: SNHLY, FYNNEI. The CDR3 sequence: CASSEALRLVSDEQYF. In DNA, the CDR3 is TGTGCCAGCAGTGAAGCGCTTCGGCTAGTTTCGGACGAGCAGTACTTC.

This clonotype was recorded many times. CDR3 sequence reads: CASSRDGDYGYTF. CDR3 nucleotides: TGCGCCAGCAGCCGGGACGGTGACTATGGCTACACCTTC. The chain has TRBV5-1 and TRBJ1-2, with D perhaps matching TRBD1 (5 bases). Trimming took 4 bases from V and 3 from J, leaving 10 bases between them. The length of the CDR3 is 13 residues. CDR1 and CDR2 from the germline V gene are SGHRS and YFSETQ.